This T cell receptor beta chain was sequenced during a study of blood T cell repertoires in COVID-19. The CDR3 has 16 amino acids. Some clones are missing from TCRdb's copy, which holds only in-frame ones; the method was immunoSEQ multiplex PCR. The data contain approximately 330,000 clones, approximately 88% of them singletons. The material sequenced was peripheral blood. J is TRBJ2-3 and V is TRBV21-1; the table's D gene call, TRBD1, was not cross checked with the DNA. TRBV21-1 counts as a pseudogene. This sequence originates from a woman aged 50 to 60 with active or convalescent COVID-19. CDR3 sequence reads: CASTRGQGKLADTQYF. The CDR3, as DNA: TGTGCCAGCACCAGGGGACAGGGGAAGTTGGCAGATACGCAGTATTTT.